Reported below is one T cell receptor beta chain. The target antigen is unknown. Amplification used 60 Vbeta primers and 13 Jbeta primers. Generated by immunoSEQ multiplex PCR, the TCRdb table keeps only in-frame clones and is missing some. The sample has 90,000 to 150,000 clones; 76% are singletons. The sample is drawn from a study of cytomegalovirus exposure and HLA in healthy donors. Points from the study as a whole: When analyzed later, a missense DCLRE1C variant was found to be linked to TCR beta V- and J-gene trimming. Later on, an analysis found that several of the most significant clusters appeared to be linked to common viral pathogens, which included parvovirus B19.

The TCR was taken from a woman aged 40 to 49 in good health and CMV-seropositive. Material for sequencing was PBMCs.

The CDR3 protein is CASSYSSSGGGGEQYF. The CDR3 DNA reads TGTGCCAGCAGTTACTCGTCCTCGGGCGGAGGTGGCGAGCAGTACTTC. The J gene is TRBJ2-7, the V gene TRBV6-5; possible D gene TRBD2, 5 bases. Germline loops: CDR1 MNHEY, CDR2 SVGAGI. The CDR3 contains 16 residues. Trimming stripped 0 bases from V and 6 bases from J, with 18 bases between.